The rows below give T cell receptor beta chains drawn from one sample of a study of identical twins. TCRdb recomputed calls from the 5' RACE reads with MiXCR, one row per CDR3 protein. The sample includes about 520,000 distinct CDR3 sequences, 22% of them seen just once. A further study also used this sample, focusing on T cells expressing NK-cell markers.

Sequences were obtained from CD4+ T cells sorted from blood. These receptors were collected from a woman aged 18-29 years in good health. Both conserved end residues are part of each CDR3. D genes are given only for firm matches. Rows may omit the clone size; those that give it use once, few, many or a size class.

d_call j_call clone_size v_call cdr3_aa cdr3_nt
- TRBJ1-6 many TRBV20-1 CSALSGSAESPLHF TGCAGTGCCTTGTCCGGGAGTGCTGAGTCACCCCTCCACTTT
- TRBJ2-1 many TRBV7-2 CASSLEGISREQFF TGTGCCAGCAGCTTAGAAGGGATCTCGCGCGAGCAGTTCTTC
- TRBJ2-5 - TRBV15 CATSRDPGEETQYF TGTGCCACCAGCAGAGATCCGGGGGAAGAGACCCAGTACTTC
- TRBJ2-7 - TRBV6-5 CASSYSVRDDYEQYF TGTGCCAGCAGTTACAGTGTCAGGGACGACTACGAGCAGTACTTC
- TRBJ2-7 many TRBV6-5 CASSYSGWEQYF TGTGCCAGCAGTTATTCGGGCTGGGAGCAGTACTTC
- TRBJ1-3 - TRBV20-1 CSALDAGRRNTIYF TGCAGTGCCCTAGATGCCGGGAGGCGAAACACCATATATTTT
TRBD2 TRBJ2-5 - TRBV7-9 CASSYQGLAGETQYF TGTGCCAGCAGTTATCAAGGGCTAGCGGGGGAGACCCAGTACTTC
- TRBJ1-5 - TRBV20-1 CSARGQGSQPQHF TGCAGTGCTAGGGGCCAGGGAAGCCAGCCCCAGCATTTT
- TRBJ2-3 - TRBV20-1 CSASRQEAQYF TGCAGTGCTAGTCGACAGGAGGCGCAGTATTTT
TRBD1 TRBJ2-1 few TRBV29-1 CSVGQSYNEQFF TGCAGCGTGGGACAGTCCTACAATGAGCAGTTCTTC
- TRBJ1-1 - TRBV20-1 CSARDRVTGNTEAFF TGCAGTGCTAGAGATCGAGTAACAGGGAACACTGAAGCTTTCTTT
TRBD2 TRBJ2-2 many TRBV12-3/TRBV12-4 CASSLGREGLAGELFF TGTGCCAGCAGTTTAGGGCGGGAGGGCCTCGCCGGGGAGCTGTTTTTT
TRBD2 TRBJ2-3 once TRBV20-1 CSAGRLAASTDTQYF TGCAGTGCTGGGCGACTAGCGGCCAGCACAGATACGCAGTATTTT
- TRBJ1-5 - TRBV24-1 CATSDRDGNQPQHF TGTGCCACCAGTGATAGGGACGGAAATCAGCCCCAGCATTTT
TRBD1 TRBJ2-2 once TRBV15 CATSRGGGGTGELFF TGTGCCACCAGCAGAGGAGGGGGCGGCACCGGGGAGCTGTTTTTT
- TRBJ1-1 few TRBV3-1 CASSQGGRTEAFF TGTGCCAGCAGCCAAGGAGGGAGGACTGAAGCTTTCTTT
TRBD2 TRBJ2-5 - TRBV6-2/TRBV6-3 CASSYSGLAGVAGRQETQYF TGTGCCAGCAGTTACTCGGGACTAGCGGGAGTAGCGGGTCGACAAGAGACCCAGTACTTC
TRBD2 TRBJ2-5 few TRBV12-3/TRBV12-4 CASSPVSGRAGSETQYF TGTGCCAGCAGTCCCGTTAGCGGGAGGGCCGGGTCCGAGACCCAGTACTTC
- TRBJ2-7 few TRBV25-1 CASSEYEGSLSEQYF TGTGCCAGCAGTGAATACGAGGGGTCCTTGAGCGAGCAGTACTTC
TRBD1 TRBJ1-2 - TRBV6-2/TRBV6-3 CASSYPGTGYVGYTF TGTGCCAGCAGTTACCCCGGGACAGGGTATGTCGGCTACACCTTC
- TRBJ2-3 few TRBV5-1 CASSLLSDTQYF TGTGCCAGCTCACTGTTATCAGATACGCAGTATTTT
- TRBJ2-7 - TRBV7-2 CASSKEVTFYEQYF TGTGCCAGCAGCAAAGAGGTCACCTTCTACGAGCAGTACTTC
- TRBJ2-1 many TRBV20-1 CSASYYSGGNNEQFF TGCAGTGCTAGCTATTATAGCGGAGGGAACAATGAGCAGTTCTTC
TRBD1 TRBJ2-7 - TRBV20-1 CSAGDRGVYEQYF TGCAGTGCTGGGGACAGGGGAGTCTACGAGCAGTACTTC
- TRBJ1-1 few TRBV10-3 CAITGSMNTEAFF TGTGCCATCACCGGCAGCATGAACACTGAAGCTTTCTTT
- TRBJ2-2 many TRBV10-3 CAISDPGSYTGELFF TGTGCCATCAGTGACCCCGGGAGTTACACCGGGGAGCTGTTTTTT
- TRBJ2-1 - TRBV20-1 CSARRRDEFF TGCAGTGCTAGAAGGAGGGATGAGTTCTTC
- TRBJ2-1 many TRBV7-6 CASSFEVHNEQFF TGTGCCAGCAGCTTTGAGGTCCACAATGAGCAGTTCTTC
- TRBJ2-7 - TRBV7-7 CASSFREQYF TGTGCCAGCAGCTTTAGGGAGCAGTACTTC
- TRBJ2-1 - TRBV5-1 CASSIRHYNEQFF TGCGCCAGCAGCATAAGACATTACAATGAGCAGTTCTTC
- TRBJ1-3 many TRBV9 CASSVSGNTIYF TGTGCCAGCAGCGTCTCTGGAAACACCATATATTTT
TRBD2 TRBJ2-1 few TRBV20-1 CSARDPRLAGGNEQFF TGCAGTGCTAGAGATCCCCGGCTAGCGGGGGGTAATGAGCAGTTCTTC
- TRBJ2-6 - TRBV15 CATSRDHHSGANVLTF TGTGCCACCAGCAGAGATCATCACTCTGGGGCCAACGTCCTGACTTTC
TRBD2 TRBJ2-3 many TRBV7-2 CASSLAGLRTDTQYF TGTGCCAGCAGCTTAGCGGGACTACGCACAGATACGCAGTATTTT
TRBD1 TRBJ2-7 few TRBV2 CASRGDRAEQYF TGTGCCAGCAGGGGGGACAGAGCTGAGCAGTACTTC
- TRBJ2-6 - TRBV7-9 CASRKSGANVLTF TGTGCCAGCAGGAAGTCTGGGGCCAACGTCCTGACTTTC
TRBD1 TRBJ1-1 few TRBV10-3 CAIRMGQLGNTEAFF TGTGCCATCAGAATGGGACAGTTAGGGAACACTGAAGCTTTCTTT
- TRBJ2-7 - TRBV5-1 CASSSIPLEEQYF TGCGCCAGCAGCTCAATCCCACTAGAAGAGCAGTACTTC
- TRBJ2-3 few TRBV12-3/TRBV12-4 CASSPQGLPSTDTQYF TGTGCCAGCAGTCCCCAGGGACTGCCTAGCACAGATACGCAGTATTTT
TRBD1 TRBJ1-6 - TRBV6-5 CASSIPDRGGSPLHF TGTGCCAGCAGTATACCGGACAGGGGTGGTTCACCCCTCCACTTT
- TRBJ2-6 many TRBV7-9 CASSLVRSSGANVLTF TGTGCCAGCAGCTTGGTTCGGAGCTCTGGGGCCAACGTCCTGACTTTC
- TRBJ2-1 few TRBV7-7 CASSLQIASEQFF TGTGCTAGCAGCCTTCAGATCGCAAGTGAGCAGTTCTTC
TRBD1 TRBJ1-6 few TRBV20-1 CSARRQGNNSPLHF TGCAGTGCTAGACGACAGGGAAATAATTCACCCCTCCACTTT
- TRBJ2-7 few TRBV20-1 CSAPNPRGAVHEQYF TGCAGTGCGCCTAATCCCAGGGGAGCCGTTCACGAGCAGTACTTC
- TRBJ2-5 few TRBV29-1 CSVEGGAETQYF TGCAGCGTTGAAGGCGGGGCGGAGACCCAGTACTTC